This passage covers 10 T cell receptor beta chains from one sample sequenced in a study of T cells after yellow fever vaccination. TCRdb ran MiXCR on the 5' RACE reads and lists one entry per CDR3 protein. Of a few hundred thousand distinct CDR3 sequences detected, over 4% appear once; the ten largest clones hold around 25%. This sample comprised PBMCs, obtained 5 days after the yellow fever booster vaccination. These receptors came from a man aged 18 to 29 who received the YFV17D yellow fever vaccine.

A few counts support this clonotype. Its ends do not fully match the called genes, so a read error is possible. V gene TRBV18 combines with J gene TRBJ1-3, with unresolved D. Germline values: CDR1 KGHSH, CDR2 LQKENI. The CDR3 is made up of 15 amino acids. The CDR3 region is CASAPLLHSGNTIYF. For the CDR3, the DNA is TGTGCCAGCGCACCACTGCTACACTCTGGAAACACCATATATTTT.

The table lists this clonotype with many counts. This sequence joins TRBV2 and TRBJ2-3; 9 bases line up with TRBD2. There are 15 residues in the CDR3. Trimming at V came to 4 bases and at J to 4 bases, leaving 6 bases not matched to a gene. Germline V CDR1 and CDR2: SNHLY, FYNNEI. The CDR3 loop reads CASSVEGGGADTQYF. For the CDR3, the DNA is TGTGCCAGCAGTGTGGAAGGCGGGGGGGCAGATACGCAGTATTTT.

This clonotype was seen repeatedly, ten times or more. The rearrangement uses TRBV9 and TRBJ2-4, with TRBD1 identical over 9 bases. Germline CDR1 reads SGDLS; CDR2 reads YYNGEE. This CDR3 contains 14 residues. J was trimmed by 6 bases and V by 3 bases; bases with no gene match: 4. CDR3 in amino acids: CASSGSDRGNIQYF. Here the CDR3 DNA reads TGTGCCAGCAGCGGATCGGACAGGGGAAACATTCAGTACTTC.

This clonotype was seen more than once but under ten times. This sequence joins TRBV29-1 and TRBJ2-7; D ambiguous. V shed 0 bases and J shed 1 base, with 7 bases lying between them. Per germline, CDR1 SQVTM and CDR2 ANQGSEA. The CDR3 runs 13 residues. The CDR3 region is CSVEDGESYEQYV. CDR3 nucleotide sequence: TGCAGCGTTGAAGATGGTGAATCCTACGAGCAGTACGTC.

This clonotype was picked up many times. The chain recombines TRBV2 with TRBJ2-5, with 10 bases that match TRBD2. Germline V gene sequence: CDR1 SNHLY, CDR2 FYNNEI. Trimming took 4 bases from V and 3 from J; bases not matched to a gene: 5. This CDR3 is 15 amino acids long. Here the CDR3 DNA reads TGTGCCAGCAGTGCGATCCTAGCGGGGGAAGAGACCCAGTACTTC. Translated: CASSAILAGEETQYF.

The J gene is TRBJ2-2, the V gene TRBV5-4, with D possibly being TRBD1 or TRBD2 (5 bases each). Trimming took 0 bases from V and 7 from J, leaving 16 bases between them. The CDR3 runs to 16 residues. CDR1 and CDR2 from the germline V gene are SGHNT and YYREEE (reference sequence). The CDR3 here is CASSLVRGGGDGELFF. The CDR3 DNA follows: TGTGCCAGCAGCTTGGTTCGGGGCGGTGGGGACGGGGAGCTGTTTTTT.

This clonotype has ten or more counts. J is TRBJ2-7 and V is TRBV27, with D possibly being TRBD1 (8 bases). Trimming shortened V by 7 bases and J by 1 base, and 17 bases separated the two germline ends. The germline V gene encodes CDR1 MNHEY and CDR2 SMNVEV (reference sequence). This CDR3 is built from 15 residues. For the CDR3, the DNA is TGTGCCAGCATTTACAGGGGGGGACGGTCCTACGAGCAGTACTTC. Translation gives CASIYRGGRSYEQYF.

This clonotype has a handful of counts. The rearrangement uses TRBV11-2 and TRBJ2-5; D might be TRBD1 (7 bases). CDR1 is SGHAT, CDR2 FQNNGV, per germline. Trimming shortened V by 4 bases and J by 2 bases, and 23 bases separated the two germline ends. The CDR3 sequence is 18 residues long. This chain's CDR3 is CASSSPRSRGVLQETQYF. The CDR3 DNA sequence: TGTGCCAGCAGCTCACCTCGTTCCAGGGGGGTTCTTCAAGAGACCCAGTACTTC.

This clonotype was seen many times. The rearrangement uses TRBV3-1 and TRBJ2-1; the D gene is possibly TRBD2 (6 bases). The CDR3 spans 16 residues. The ends were cut back, 2 bases at V and 6 bases at J, with 17 bases in the middle. Germline V gene lookup returns CDR1 LGHDT and CDR2 YNNKEL (reference sequence). Here the CDR3 DNA reads TGTGCCAGCAGCCAAAAGCTAGCGAGGGGCTTCAATGAGCAGTTCTTC. Residues: CASSQKLARGFNEQFF.

The V gene is TRBV2, the J gene TRBJ1-1; D gene unclear. The CDR3 is 10 residues long. V lost 6 bases to trimming and J lost 3 bases, with 2 bases between them. Germline CDR1 and CDR2: SNHLY and FYNNEI. This chain's CDR3 is CASRYTEAFF. CDR3 nucleotide sequence: TGTGCCAGCAGATACACTGAAGCTTTCTTT.